This record covers a single T cell receptor beta chain. Its antigen remains unknown. Between the trimmed V and J ends, which lost 3 bases and 5 bases, there was a span of 17 bases. Per the germline V gene, CDR1 is LGHDT and CDR2 is YNNKEL (reference sequence). The CDR3 totals 16 residues. The data belong to a study of T cell responses to AZD1222 COVID-19 vaccine. Assay: immunoSEQ multiplex PCR; the TCRdb copy retains only in-frame clones and omits some. The data contain some 150,000 clones, roughly 85% of them seen just once; the ten biggest clones take up 7.9%. Broader study findings: Dominant CD4 TCR responses targeted spike regions 160-218 and 743-854. Clonal diversity was possibly underestimated; the donors were predominantly white British and more often female. In all cases, repertoires were sampled only after the peak T cell response. Baseline seropositivity occurred in only six AZD1222 recipients.

This TCR was recovered from an adult who received the MenACWY meningococcal vaccine as a control. The chain carries TRBV3-1 (or the pseudogene TRBV3-2) and TRBJ1-5; no reliable D call. Specimen: peripheral blood, collected 28 days after the second dose of the MenACWY control vaccine. CDR3 protein: CASSQAGFSLHQPQHF. The CDR3 nucleotides read TGTGCCAGCAGCCAGGCCGGGTTCTCATTGCATCAGCCCCAGCATTTT.